The TCR beta chain described here comes from a study of T cell responses to AZD1222 COVID-19 vaccine. Here immunoSEQ multiplex PCR was the method, and the copy in TCRdb shows in-frame clones only, minus some. The sample carries fewer than 150,000 clones, 80% to 90% recorded once. The CDR3 runs 14 residues. With 1 base removed from V and 1 base from J, the gap between germline ends came to 8 bases. Per germline, CDR1 SGHRS and CDR2 YFSETQ. The sequence derives from an adult who received the AZD1222 COVID-19 vaccine. J is TRBJ1-1 and V is TRBV5-1, with TRBD1 as a possible D gene (5 bases). The sequencing used peripheral blood, collected 28 days after the second AZD1222 dose. CDR3 nucleotides: TGCGCCAGCAGCTTGATACAGGCGAACACTGAAGCTTTCTTT. Translated, it gives CASSLIQANTEAFF.